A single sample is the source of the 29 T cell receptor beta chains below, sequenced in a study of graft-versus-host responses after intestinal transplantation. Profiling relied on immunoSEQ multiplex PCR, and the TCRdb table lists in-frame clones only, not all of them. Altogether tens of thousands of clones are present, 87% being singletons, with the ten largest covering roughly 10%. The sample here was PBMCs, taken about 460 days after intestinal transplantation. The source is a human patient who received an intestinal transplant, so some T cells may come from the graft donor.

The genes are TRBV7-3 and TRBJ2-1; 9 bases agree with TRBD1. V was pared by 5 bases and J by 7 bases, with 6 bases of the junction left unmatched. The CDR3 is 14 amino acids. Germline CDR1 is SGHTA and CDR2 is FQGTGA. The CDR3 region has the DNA TGTGCCAGCAGCCCGGGGACAGGGTGGAATGAGCAGTTCTTC. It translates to CASSPGTGWNEQFF.

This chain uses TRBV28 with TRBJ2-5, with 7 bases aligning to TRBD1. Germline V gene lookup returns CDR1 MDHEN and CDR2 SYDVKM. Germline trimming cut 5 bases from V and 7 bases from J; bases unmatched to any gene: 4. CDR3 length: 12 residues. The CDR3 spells CASSLTGTTQYF. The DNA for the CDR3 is TGTGCCAGCAGTCTGACAGGGACGACCCAGTACTTC. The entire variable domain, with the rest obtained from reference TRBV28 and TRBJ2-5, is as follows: DVKVTQSSRYLVKRTGEKVFLECVQDMDHENMFWYRQDPGLGLRLIYFSYDVKMKEKGDIPEGYSVSREKKERFSLILESASTNQTSMYLCASSLTGTTQYFGPGTRLLVL.

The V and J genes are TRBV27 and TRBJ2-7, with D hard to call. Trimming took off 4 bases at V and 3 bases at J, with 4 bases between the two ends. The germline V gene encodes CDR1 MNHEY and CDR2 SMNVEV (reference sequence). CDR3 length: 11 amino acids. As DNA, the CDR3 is TGTGCCAGCAGTTCCCGCTACGAGCAGTACTTC. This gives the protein CASSSRYEQYF.

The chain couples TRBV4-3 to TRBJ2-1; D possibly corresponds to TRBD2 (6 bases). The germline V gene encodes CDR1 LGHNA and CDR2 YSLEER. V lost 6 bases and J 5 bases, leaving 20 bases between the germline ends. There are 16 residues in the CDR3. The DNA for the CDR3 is TGCGCCAGCAGGTACCTGATGGGGGGTAGGAACAATGAGCAGTTCTTC. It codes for CASRYLMGGRNNEQFF.

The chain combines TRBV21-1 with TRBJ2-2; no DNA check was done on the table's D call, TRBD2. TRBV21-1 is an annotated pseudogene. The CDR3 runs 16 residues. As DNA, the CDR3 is TGTGCCAGCAGCCCTGGGAGAGGGAGTGAGGCCGGGGAGCTGTTTTTT. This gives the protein CASSPGRGSEAGELFF.

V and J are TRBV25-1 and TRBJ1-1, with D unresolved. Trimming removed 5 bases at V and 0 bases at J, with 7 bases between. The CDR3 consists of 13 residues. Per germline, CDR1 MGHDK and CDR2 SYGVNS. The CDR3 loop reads CASSRGVNTEAFF. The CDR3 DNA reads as TGTGCCAGCAGTCGCGGGGTGAACACTGAAGCTTTCTTT.

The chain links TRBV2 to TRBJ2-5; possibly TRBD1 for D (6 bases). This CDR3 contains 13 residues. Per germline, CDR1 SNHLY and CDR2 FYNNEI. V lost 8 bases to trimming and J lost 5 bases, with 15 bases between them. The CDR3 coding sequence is TGTGCCAGCGACCGACAGGTTTGGGAGACCCAGTACTTC. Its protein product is CASDRQVWETQYF.

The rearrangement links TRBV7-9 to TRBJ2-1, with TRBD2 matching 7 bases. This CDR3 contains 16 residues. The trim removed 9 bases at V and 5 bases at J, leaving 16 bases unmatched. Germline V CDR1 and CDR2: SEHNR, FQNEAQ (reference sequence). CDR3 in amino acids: CASLPVLGGGDNEQFF. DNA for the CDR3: TGTGCCAGTCTTCCCGTATTGGGGGGAGGGGACAATGAGCAGTTCTTC.

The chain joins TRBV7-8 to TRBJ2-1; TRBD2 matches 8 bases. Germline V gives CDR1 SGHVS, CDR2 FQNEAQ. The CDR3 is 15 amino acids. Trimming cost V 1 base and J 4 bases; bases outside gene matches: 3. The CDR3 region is CASSLGRGEYNEQFF. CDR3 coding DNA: TGTGCCAGCAGCTTAGGGCGGGGGGAGTACAATGAGCAGTTCTTC.

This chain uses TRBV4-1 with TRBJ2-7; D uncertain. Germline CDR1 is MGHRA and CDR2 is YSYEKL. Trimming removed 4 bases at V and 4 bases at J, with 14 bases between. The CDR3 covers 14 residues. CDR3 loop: CASSPRASSYEQYF. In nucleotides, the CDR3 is TGCGCCAGCAGCCCCCGGGCGTCTTCGTACGAGCAGTACTTC.

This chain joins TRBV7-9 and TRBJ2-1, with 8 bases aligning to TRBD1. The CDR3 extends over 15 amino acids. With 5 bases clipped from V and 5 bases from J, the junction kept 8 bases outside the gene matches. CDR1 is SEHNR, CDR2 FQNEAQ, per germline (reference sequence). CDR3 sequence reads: CASSTPLDRDNEQFF. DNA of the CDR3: TGTGCCAGCAGCACCCCCCTGGACAGGGACAATGAGCAGTTCTTC.

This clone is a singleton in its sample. The CDR3 bases are TGTGCCAGCAGTCCACAGATCTCTGGGGCCAACGTCCTGACTTTC. This translates into CASSPQISGANVLTF. The rearrangement joins TRBV27 to TRBJ2-6; D is undetermined. Germline-derived CDR1 and CDR2 are MNHEY and SMNVEV (reference sequence). The CDR3 totals 15 residues. V shed 5 bases and J shed 0 bases, with 8 bases lying between them.

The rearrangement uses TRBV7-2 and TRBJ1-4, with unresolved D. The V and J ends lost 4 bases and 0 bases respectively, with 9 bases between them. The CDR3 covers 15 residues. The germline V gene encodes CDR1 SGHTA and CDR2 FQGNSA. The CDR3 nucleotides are TGTGCCAGCAGCTCGCAACTTTCAACTAATGAAAAACTGTTTTTT. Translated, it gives CASSSQLSTNEKLFF.

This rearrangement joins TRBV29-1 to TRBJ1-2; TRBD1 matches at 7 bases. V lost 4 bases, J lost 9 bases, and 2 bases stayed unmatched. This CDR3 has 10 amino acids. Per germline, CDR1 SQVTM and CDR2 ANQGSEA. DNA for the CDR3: TGCAGCGTTGGGACAGGAAGCTACACCTTC. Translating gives CSVGTGSYTF.

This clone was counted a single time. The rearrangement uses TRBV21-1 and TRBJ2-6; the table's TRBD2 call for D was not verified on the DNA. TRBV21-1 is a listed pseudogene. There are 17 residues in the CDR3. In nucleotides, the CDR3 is TGTGCCAGCAGGGACCAGCGGGGGCCCTCTGGGGCCAACGTCCTGACTTTC. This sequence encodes CASRDQRGPSGANVLTF.

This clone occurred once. CDR3 sequence reads: CASSRRERDYEQYF. The CDR3 DNA is TGTGCCAGCAGTCGACGAGAGCGCGACTACGAGCAGTACTTC. This sequence joins TRBV6-5 and TRBJ2-7, with no clear D. V lost 5 bases to trimming and J lost 3 bases, with 14 bases between them. The length of the CDR3 is 14 residues. The germline gives CDR1 MNHEY, CDR2 SVGAGI.

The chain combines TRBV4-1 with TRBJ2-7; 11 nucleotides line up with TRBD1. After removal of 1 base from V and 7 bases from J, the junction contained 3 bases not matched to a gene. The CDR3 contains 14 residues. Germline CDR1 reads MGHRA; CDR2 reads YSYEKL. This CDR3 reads CASSQGTGGREQYF. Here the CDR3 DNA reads TGCGCCAGCAGCCAAGGGACAGGGGGCAGGGAGCAGTACTTC.

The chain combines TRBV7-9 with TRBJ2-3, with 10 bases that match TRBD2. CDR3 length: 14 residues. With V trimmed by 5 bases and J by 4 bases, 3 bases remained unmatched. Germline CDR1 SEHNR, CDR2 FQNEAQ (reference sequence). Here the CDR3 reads CASSKGLAADTQYF. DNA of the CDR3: TGTGCCAGCAGCAAAGGACTAGCGGCAGATACGCAGTATTTT.

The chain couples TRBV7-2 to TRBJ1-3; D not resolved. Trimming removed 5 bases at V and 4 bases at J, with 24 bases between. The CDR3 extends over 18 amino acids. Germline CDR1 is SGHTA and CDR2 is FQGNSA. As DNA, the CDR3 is TGTGCCAGCAGCCCGCGGAACAATCCTAGCAGGCCCGGAAACACCATATATTTT. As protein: CASSPRNNPSRPGNTIYF.

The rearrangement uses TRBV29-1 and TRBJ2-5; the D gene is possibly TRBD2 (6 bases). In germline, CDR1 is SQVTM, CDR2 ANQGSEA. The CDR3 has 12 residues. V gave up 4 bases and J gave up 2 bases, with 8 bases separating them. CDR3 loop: CSVGGEQETQYF. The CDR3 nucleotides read TGCAGCGTTGGGGGGGAACAAGAGACCCAGTACTTC.

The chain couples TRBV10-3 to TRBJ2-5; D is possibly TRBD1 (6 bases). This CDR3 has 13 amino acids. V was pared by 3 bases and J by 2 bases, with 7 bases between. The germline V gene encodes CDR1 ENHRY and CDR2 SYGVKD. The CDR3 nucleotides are TGTGCCATCAGTGACGGACAGCAAGAGACCCAGTACTTC. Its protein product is CAISDGQQETQYF.

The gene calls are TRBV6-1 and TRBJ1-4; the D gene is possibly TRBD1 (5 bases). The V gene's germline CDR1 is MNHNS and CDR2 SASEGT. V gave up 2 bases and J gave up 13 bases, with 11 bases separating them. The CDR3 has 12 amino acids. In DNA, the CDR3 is TGTGCCAGCAGTGAAAGGGCAGGGAGACTGTTTTTT. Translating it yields CASSERAGRLFF.

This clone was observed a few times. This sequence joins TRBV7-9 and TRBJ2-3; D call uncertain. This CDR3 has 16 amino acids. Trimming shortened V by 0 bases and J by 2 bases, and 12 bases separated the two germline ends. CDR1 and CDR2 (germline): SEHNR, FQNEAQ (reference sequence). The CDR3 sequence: CASSLASGLLTDTQYF. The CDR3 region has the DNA TGTGCCAGCAGCTTAGCCTCCGGCCTCCTCACAGATACGCAGTATTTT.

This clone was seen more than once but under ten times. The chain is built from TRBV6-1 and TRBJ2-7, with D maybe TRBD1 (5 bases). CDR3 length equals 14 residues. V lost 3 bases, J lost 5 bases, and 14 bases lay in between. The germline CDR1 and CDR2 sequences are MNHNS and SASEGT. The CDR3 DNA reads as TGTGCCAGCAGTGACGGGCAGGGTATGCACGAGCAGTACTTC. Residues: CASSDGQGMHEQYF.

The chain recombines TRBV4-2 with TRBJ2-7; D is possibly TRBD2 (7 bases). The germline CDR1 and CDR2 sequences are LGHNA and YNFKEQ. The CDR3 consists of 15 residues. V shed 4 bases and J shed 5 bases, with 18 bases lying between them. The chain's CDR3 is CASSPLRRGGDEQYF. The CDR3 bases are TGTGCCAGCAGCCCTCTTCGGAGGGGGGGGGACGAGCAGTACTTC.

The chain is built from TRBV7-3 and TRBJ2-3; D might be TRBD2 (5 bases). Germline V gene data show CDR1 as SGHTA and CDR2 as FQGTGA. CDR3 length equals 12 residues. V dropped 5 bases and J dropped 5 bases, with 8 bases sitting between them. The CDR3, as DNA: TGTGCCAGCAGCCTAAGCGGAGATACGCAGTATTTT. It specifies CASSLSGDTQYF.

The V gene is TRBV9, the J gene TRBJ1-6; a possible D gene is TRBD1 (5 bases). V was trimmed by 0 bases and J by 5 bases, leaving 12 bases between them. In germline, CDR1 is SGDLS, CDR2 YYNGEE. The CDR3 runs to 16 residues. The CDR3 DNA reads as TGTGCCAGCAGCGTAGGGGGAGGGGCCAATAATTCACCCCTCCACTTT. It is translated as CASSVGGGANNSPLHF.

The CDR3 is CASSTPGLAGGRGETQYF. The CDR3 nucleotides read TGCGCCAGCAGCACGCCGGGACTAGCGGGAGGACGAGGGGAGACCCAGTACTTC. The J gene is TRBJ2-5, the V gene TRBV5-1; 15 nucleotides align to TRBD2. CDR3 size: 18 residues. With 4 bases clipped from V and 5 bases from J, the junction kept 12 bases outside the gene matches. CDR1 and CDR2 (germline): SGHRS, YFSETQ. The full variable domain, with the rest looked up from reference TRBV5-1 and TRBJ2-5, is KAGVTQTPRYLIKTRGQQVTLSCSPISGHRSVSWYQQTPGQGLQFLFEYFSETQRNKGNFPGRFSGRQFSNSRSEMNVSTLELGDSALYLCASSTPGLAGGRGETQYFGPGTRLLVL.

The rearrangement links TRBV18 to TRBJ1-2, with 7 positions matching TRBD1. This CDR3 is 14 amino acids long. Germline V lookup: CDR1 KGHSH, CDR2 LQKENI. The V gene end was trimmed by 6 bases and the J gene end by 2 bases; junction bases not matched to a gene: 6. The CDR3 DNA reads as TGTGCCAGCTCTCGGGACAGATCCAACTATGGCTACACCTTC. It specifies CASSRDRSNYGYTF.